These 4 T cell receptor beta chains came from one sample sequenced in a study of STAT5B mutations in CD4+ large granular lymphocyte leukemia. Using immunoSEQ multiplex PCR, the repertoire was profiled, and TCRdb retains in-frame clones only, with some absent. Among just over 40,000 clones listed, roughly 79% were seen once. The sample consisted of CD4+ T cells from blood buffy coats. The receptors shown here come from a human donor in good health.

The genes are TRBV12-5 and TRBJ2-7; TRBD1 matches 9 bases. In germline, CDR1 is LGHNT, CDR2 FRNRAP. The V gene end was trimmed by 1 base and the J gene end by 4 bases; junction bases not matched to a gene: 11. The CDR3 has 17 residues. CDR3 in amino acids: CASGLGILGQGLYEQYF. The CDR3, as DNA: TGTGCTAGTGGTTTGGGGATATTGGGACAGGGCCTATACGAGCAGTACTTC.

The CDR3 protein is CASRRGQGDTEAFF. Here the CDR3 DNA reads TGTGCCAGCAGGCGCGGCCAGGGGGACACTGAAGCTTTCTTT. This rearrangement joins TRBV6-6 to TRBJ1-1; TRBD1 agrees at 7 bases. Germline V gene lookup returns CDR1 MNHNY and CDR2 SVGAGI (reference sequence). The V gene end was trimmed by 6 bases and the J gene end by 3 bases; junction bases not matched to a gene: 7. The length of the CDR3 is 14 residues.

The chain recombines TRBV27 with TRBJ2-7; a weak D match, TRBD1 (6 bases). The CDR3 sequence is 15 residues long. Germline V gene sequence: CDR1 MNHEY, CDR2 SMNVEV (reference sequence). Trimming left V 6 bases short and J 5 bases short, with 20 bases between. CDR3 bases: TGTGCCAGCAGAGGGATAGGCAGGGGTTTCAACGAGCAGTACTTC. Protein product: CASRGIGRGFNEQYF.

The V gene is TRBV5-1, the J gene TRBJ1-1, with unresolved D. The CDR3 is made up of 16 amino acids. V dropped 0 bases and J dropped 1 base, with 13 bases sitting between them. The germline V gene has CDR1 SGHRS and CDR2 YFSETQ. CDR3 amino acids: CASSLGVAGTNTEAFF. DNA for the CDR3: TGCGCCAGCAGCTTGGGAGTAGCCGGAACGAACACTGAAGCTTTCTTT.